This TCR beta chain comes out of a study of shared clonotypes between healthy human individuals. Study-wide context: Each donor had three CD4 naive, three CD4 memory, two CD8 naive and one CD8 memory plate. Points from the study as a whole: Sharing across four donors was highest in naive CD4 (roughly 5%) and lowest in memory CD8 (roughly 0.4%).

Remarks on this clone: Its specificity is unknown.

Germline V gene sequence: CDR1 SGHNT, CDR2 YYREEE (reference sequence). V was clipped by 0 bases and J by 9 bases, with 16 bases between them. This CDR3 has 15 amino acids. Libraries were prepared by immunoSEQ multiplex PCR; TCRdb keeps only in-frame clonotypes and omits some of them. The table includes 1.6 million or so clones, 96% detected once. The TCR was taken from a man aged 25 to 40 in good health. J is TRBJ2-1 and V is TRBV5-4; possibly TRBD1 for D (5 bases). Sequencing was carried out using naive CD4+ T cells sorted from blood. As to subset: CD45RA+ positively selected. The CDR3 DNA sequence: TGTGCCAGCAGCTTGGGGGCAGGCGCGCAGGGTGAGCAGTTCTTC. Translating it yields CASSLGAGAQGEQFF.